This TCR beta chain was obtained from a study of blood T cells in healthy people across ages. The second PCR ran roughly 7 to 12 cycles with a sample-barcoded 5' primer and J-beta primers. TCRdb itself ran the 5' RACE reads through MiXCR, one entry per CDR3 protein. The data show around 580,000 distinct CDR3 sequences, with 47% seen just once and roughly 25% held by the top ten. The CDR3 has 13 amino acids. Germline V gene data show CDR1 as SGHRS and CDR2 as YFSETQ. The chain carries TRBV5-1 and TRBJ2-5; D unresolved. The J call could be wrong; TRBJ2-7 is a better fit for the DNA end. The sequenced material came from blood. This receptor was obtained from a man older than 75 in good health. CDR3 DNA sequence: TGCGCCAGCAGCGCTAACGCAGACTACGAGCAGTACTTC. Translated: CASSANADYEQYF.